The 20 T cell receptor beta chains below all came from one sample that was sequenced in a study of blood T cell repertoires in COVID-19. The assay was immunoSEQ multiplex PCR, and TCRdb's table has in-frame clones only and misses some. The sample includes 240,000 or so clones, roughly 76% of them seen just once. Sequenced material: peripheral blood. The receptors derive from a woman of 80 years or more with COVID-19, enrolled during active disease.

J is TRBJ2-7 and V is TRBV28; D unresolved. V was shortened by 2 bases and J by 7 bases, with 12 bases between the two germline ends. The germline gives CDR1 MDHEN, CDR2 SYDVKM. The CDR3 is 13 residues long. CDR3 DNA: TGTGCCAGCAGTTTAGACGGAGCGAAAGAGCAGTACTTC. Encoded protein: CASSLDGAKEQYF.

This clone was seen only a few times. This chain connects TRBV11-2 to TRBJ1-6; D is perhaps TRBD1 (5 bases). Deletions cut 3 bases from V and 8 bases from J, with 11 bases between. Per germline, CDR1 SGHAT and CDR2 FQNNGV. CDR3 length equals 14 residues. This chain's CDR3 is CASSFQGGYSPLHF. The CDR3 DNA reads TGTGCCAGCAGCTTTCAGGGAGGATATTCACCCCTCCACTTT.

The rearrangement links TRBV4-2 to TRBJ2-1; 13 positions match TRBD2. Trimming at V came to 5 bases and at J to 7 bases, leaving 8 bases not matched to a gene. CDR3 size: 16 residues. Germline V gene sequence: CDR1 LGHNA, CDR2 YNFKEQ. The CDR3 bases are TGTGCCAGCAGCTATTTACTAGCGGGAGGGGCGAATGAGCAGTTCTTC. Translated: CASSYLLAGGANEQFF.

This sequence joins TRBV6-5 and TRBJ1-2; TRBD1 is a possible D gene (6 bases). Trimming took off 0 bases at V and 5 bases at J, with 10 bases between the two ends. This CDR3 is built from 14 residues. Germline loops: CDR1 MNHEY, CDR2 SVGAGI. The CDR3 nucleotides are TGTGCCAGCAGTTACTCGAGGCAGGGGTATGGCTACACCTTC. Its translation: CASSYSRQGYGYTF.

In DNA, the CDR3 is TGCGCCAGCAGCCCCTCTTGGGCCGGGGCCAACGTCCTGACTTTC. Amino acids: CASSPSWAGANVLTF. V and J are TRBV5-1 and TRBJ2-6, with D unclear. V gave up 4 bases and J gave up 4 bases, with 12 bases separating them. The CDR3 covers 15 residues. Looked up from germline, CDR1 is SGHRS and CDR2 is YFSETQ.

The DNA of the CDR3 is TGTGCCAGTAGTATAGATCTGACGACTAGCGGGTACAATGAGCAGTTCTTC. Translating gives CASSIDLTTSGYNEQFF. V usage is TRBV19 and J usage is TRBJ2-1; 10 bases map to TRBD2. J gave up 4 bases and V 0 bases, and 6 bases lay outside the gene matches. This CDR3 has 17 amino acids. Per germline, CDR1 LNHDA and CDR2 SQIVND (reference sequence).

Turning to this clone: The same CDR3 can be traced to other DNA sequences in this sample. V usage is TRBV5-1 and J usage is TRBJ1-4; maybe TRBD1 (6 bases). With 4 bases removed from V and 7 bases from J, the gap between germline ends came to 11 bases. The length of the CDR3 is 13 residues. Per germline, CDR1 SGHRS and CDR2 YFSETQ. The CDR3 bases are TGCGCCAGCAGCCCGGGGGGCGGTGAAAAACTGTTTTTT. It yields the protein CASSPGGGEKLFF. Based on the CDR3 plus reference TRBV5-1 and TRBJ1-4, the full variable domain is KAGVTQTPRYLIKTRGQQVTLSCSPISGHRSVSWYQQTPGQGLQFLFEYFSETQRNKGNFPGRFSGRQFSNSRSEMNVSTLELGDSALYLCASSPGGGEKLFFGSGTQLSVL.

The genes are TRBV4-3 and TRBJ1-1; D gene unclear. The length of the CDR3 is 14 residues. In germline, CDR1 is LGHNA, CDR2 YSLEER. V was shortened by 1 base and J by 3 bases, with 9 bases between the two germline ends. CDR3 sequence reads: CASSQAGDDTEAFF. The DNA for the CDR3 is TGCGCCAGCAGCCAAGCGGGTGACGACACTGAAGCTTTCTTT.

This chain uses TRBV18 with TRBJ1-2, with 7 positions matching TRBD1. CDR3 length: 14 amino acids. V lost 6 bases, J lost 6 bases, and 10 bases stayed unmatched. Germline lookup yields CDR1 KGHSH and CDR2 LQKENI. The CDR3 sequence is CASSNTGTDDGYTF. CDR3 DNA: TGTGCCAGCTCCAATACCGGGACAGACGATGGCTACACCTTC.

With respect to this clone: Mismatch with germline at one junction end may stem from a read error. The genes are TRBV6-6 and TRBJ2-7, with D perhaps matching TRBD1 (6 bases). The CDR3 length is 12 residues. Germline V lookup: CDR1 MNHNY, CDR2 SVGAGI (reference sequence). The CDR3 region is CASSFDRDNQNF. The DNA of the CDR3 is TGTGCCAGCAGTTTCGATCGGGACAACCAAAACTTC.

This clone was recorded only once. The gene calls are TRBV15 and TRBJ2-7; TRBD2 might be the D (6 bases). V was clipped by 2 bases and J by 2 bases, with 13 bases between them. The CDR3 sequence is 15 residues long. The germline V gene has CDR1 LNHNV and CDR2 YYDKDF (reference sequence). CDR3 bases: TGTGCCACCAGCAGATCGAGGGGCGGGGCCTACGAGCAGTACTTC. This encodes CATSRSRGGAYEQYF.

This chain joins TRBV6-2 or TRBV6-3 and TRBJ1-2; possible D gene TRBD1, 6 bases. V gave up 6 bases and J gave up 7 bases, with 21 bases separating them. The CDR3 loop spans 15 amino acids. Germline CDR1 reads MNHEY; CDR2 reads SVGEGT. The CDR3 nucleotides are TGTGCCAGCAGCTCACTTCGGGGGGCTAGTATTGGCTACACCTTC. It encodes CASSSLRGASIGYTF.

The chain couples TRBV7-3 to TRBJ2-5, with D uncertain. The V end lost 1 base, the J end lost 4 bases, and 7 bases lay between the germline ends. Per germline, CDR1 SGHTA and CDR2 FQGTGA. This CDR3 contains 13 residues. The CDR3 DNA sequence: TGTGCCAGCAGCTTAAGAGGATCAGAGACCCAGTACTTC. This codes for CASSLRGSETQYF.

The gene calls are TRBV6-5 and TRBJ1-5; unclear D gene. This CDR3 contains 14 residues. CDR1 and CDR2 (germline): MNHEY, SVGAGI. The V and J ends lost 8 bases and 2 bases respectively, with 13 bases between them. The CDR3 DNA follows: TGTGCCAGCTCACTCATGCGGGGCAATCAGCCCCAGCATTTT. It is translated as CASSLMRGNQPQHF.

The rearrangement uses TRBV7-2 and TRBJ2-1, with 10 bases that match TRBD2. Germline V gives CDR1 SGHTA, CDR2 FQGNSA. The CDR3 extends over 14 amino acids. Trimming cost V 5 bases and J 9 bases; bases outside gene matches: 7. The CDR3 coding sequence is TGTGCCAGCAGCAGACGAGCGGGAGGGCTTGAGCAGTTCTTC. Translation gives CASSRRAGGLEQFF.

V is TRBV7-9 and J is TRBJ2-6; D is undetermined. V lost 5 bases, J lost 4 bases, and 12 bases lay in between. Germline V lookup: CDR1 SEHNR, CDR2 FQNEAQ (reference sequence). This CDR3 region has 15 residues. The CDR3 DNA sequence: TGTGCCAGCAGCCCCCTTGGGCCCGGGGCCAACGTCCTGACTTTC. The encoded protein is CASSPLGPGANVLTF.

The genes are TRBV3-1 (or the pseudogene TRBV3-2) and TRBJ2-1; no clear D gene. From germline, CDR1 is LGHDT and CDR2 YNNKEL (reference sequence). Trimming shortened V by 5 bases and J by 5 bases, and 4 bases separated the two germline ends. The CDR3 covers 11 residues. The DNA for the CDR3 is TGTGCCAGCAGCATCGACAATGAGCAGTTCTTC. Translating it yields CASSIDNEQFF.

The chain couples TRBV7-9 to TRBJ2-5; 7 bases line up with TRBD1. The V and J ends lost 5 bases and 7 bases, in that order; junction bases with no gene match: 10. Germline V gives CDR1 SEHNR, CDR2 FQNEAQ (reference sequence). CDR3 length: 14 amino acids. In DNA, the CDR3 is TGTGCCAGCAGCCCGATGAGGGGGCCGAGGACCCAGTACTTC. It encodes CASSPMRGPRTQYF.

The chain employs TRBV6-1 and TRBJ2-2; 8 bases line up with TRBD1. CDR3 length: 15 amino acids. Germline V gene data show CDR1 as MNHNS and CDR2 as SASEGT. Losses at the gene ends were 3 bases for V and 6 bases for J; bases not matched to a gene: 6. In DNA form, the CDR3 reads TGTGCCAGCAGTGACAGGGGGCGAATACCCGGGGAGCTGTTTTTT. Translating gives CASSDRGRIPGELFF.

This sequence joins TRBV10-3 and TRBJ2-3; unclear D gene. The V end was cut by 7 bases, the J end by 2 bases, with 4 bases between. The CDR3 is made up of 11 amino acids. In germline, CDR1 is ENHRY, CDR2 SYGVKD. The CDR3 sequence is CAITSTDTQYF. The CDR3 DNA follows: TGTGCCATCACTTCCACAGATACGCAGTATTTT.